A selection of T cell receptor beta chains follows, all from one sample in a study of T cell responses to AZD1222 COVID-19 vaccine. The assay was immunoSEQ multiplex PCR, and TCRdb's table has in-frame clones only and misses some. The sample lists 150,000 to 200,000 clones, 70% to 90% seen once, with about 9.9% in the top ten. Sequencing was performed on peripheral blood, taken 28 days after the second AZD1222 dose. The receptor source for this set is an adult who received the AZD1222 COVID-19 vaccine. CDR3s include the opening cysteine and the closing phenylalanine or tryptophan. Each record gives: D gene, clone size, J gene, V gene, CDR3 DNA, CDR3 protein. D genes are given only for firm matches. Part of the rows lack a size; the others show once, few, many or a class for expanded clones.

NA NA TRBJ1-2 TRBV6-2/TRBV6-3 TGTGCCAGCAGTTATTTGGGGCCCGACTATGGCTACACCTTC CASSYLGPDYGYTF
TRBD1 NA TRBJ1-1 TRBV5-5 TGTGCCAGCAGCTTGACAGGGGCGGAGAACACTGAAGCTTTCTTT CASSLTGAENTEAFF
TRBD1 once TRBJ1-5 TRBV27 TGTGCCAGCAGTGTACAGGGGGCAGGTCAGCCCCAGCATTTT CASSVQGAGQPQHF
NA once TRBJ2-1 TRBV7-8 TGTGCCAGCAGCTTAGCGTCGTCCGCTTCTCATTACAATGAGCAGTTCTTC CASSLASSASHYNEQFF
NA once TRBJ1-5 TRBV5-1 TGCGCCAGCAGCCCGGAGACAGGCGGCATTCAGCCCCAGCATTTT CASSPETGGIQPQHF
TRBD1 once TRBJ2-7 TRBV5-1 TGCGCCAGCAGCTTACACAGGGGCTACGAGCAGTACTTC CASSLHRGYEQYF
NA NA TRBJ1-2 TRBV7-2 TGTGCCAGCAGCTTAGTGGCCGGAGGGATCGATGGCTACACCTTC CASSLVAGGIDGYTF
NA NA TRBJ2-7 TRBV30 TGTGCCTGGAGTCCCCTCAGGAGTTCCTACGAGCAGTACTTC CAWSPLRSSYEQYF
TRBD2 NA TRBJ2-2 TRBV30 TGTGCCTGGACGGGACTAGCGGGGGGGCGGACCGGGGAGCTGTTTTTT CAWTGLAGGRTGELFF
NA NA TRBJ1-3 TRBV15 TGTGCCACCAGCAGAGGACACCAGACGGGAAACACCATATATTTT CATSRGHQTGNTIYF
TRBD1 NA TRBJ1-1 TRBV27 TGTGCCAGCAGTTTTGAGGGACAGTACACTGAAGCTTTCTTT CASSFEGQYTEAFF
TRBD1 NA TRBJ1-2 TRBV12-5 TGTGCTAGTGGTTTGGGGACAGGAAGAGGCTATGGCTACACCTTC CASGLGTGRGYGYTF
NA NA TRBJ2-3 TRBV30 TGTGCCTGCGGAGGGGATACGCAGTATTTT CACGGDTQYF
NA NA TRBJ2-1 TRBV5-6 TGTGCCAGCAGCTCGACCCCCGGAAACAATGAGCAGTTCTTC CASSSTPGNNEQFF
NA NA TRBJ1-3 TRBV5-5 TGTGCCAGCAGCCTGCCTACAGGGATTTATGAAAACACCATATATTTT CASSLPTGIYENTIYF
NA NA TRBJ1-2 TRBV4-1 TGCGCCAGCAGCCAAGTGGAAGGCCGCAGTAGCTACACCTTC CASSQVEGRSSYTF
TRBD2 NA TRBJ2-5 TRBV5-4 TGTGCCAGCAGCTGGACTAGCGGGGTCGGGGAGACCCAGTACTTC CASSWTSGVGETQYF
NA NA TRBJ2-2 TRBV10-2 TGCGCCACCTCAGAGGGAGGGGGCGGGGAGCTGTTTTTT CATSEGGGGELFF
NA NA TRBJ2-3 TRBV6-2/TRBV6-3 TGTGCCAGCAGCACCACAGATACGCAGTATTTT CASSTTDTQYF
NA few TRBJ1-2 TRBV28 TGTGCCAGCAGTCCCCGTACCGCCGGGGGCTATGGCTACACCTTC CASSPRTAGGYGYTF
NA NA TRBJ2-2 TRBV6-5 TGTGCCTCCTTCCGGGGCCTAAACACCGGGGAGCTGTTTTTT CASFRGLNTGELFF
TRBD1 NA TRBJ2-7 TRBV29-1 TGCAGCGGGGGGACAGTTCGCAGAGACGAGCAGTACTTC CSGGTVRRDEQYF
TRBD2 NA TRBJ2-3 TRBV29-1 TGCAGCGTTGTAGGCGGGGGGGGAAGCACAGATACGCAGTATTTT CSVVGGGGSTDTQYF
TRBD2 NA TRBJ2-1 TRBV4-1 TGCGCCAGCAGTTACGGTTTTATAGCGGGAGGGGATGAGCAGTTCTTC CASSYGFIAGGDEQFF
NA NA TRBJ1-1 TRBV11-3 TGTGCCAGCAGCTTAAGGGAGCGGACTGAAGCTTTCTTT CASSLRERTEAFF
NA NA TRBJ1-1 TRBV15 TGTGCCACCAGCAGAGATCGGTTGACGGGCACTGAAGCTTTCTTT CATSRDRLTGTEAFF
TRBD2 NA TRBJ2-1 TRBV30 TGTGCCTGGAGACCCCTGGGCGGGGGGCCCTACAATGAGCAGTTCTTC CAWRPLGGGPYNEQFF
NA NA TRBJ2-3 TRBV3-1/TRBV3-2 TGTGCCAGCAGTCAAAGGGGGGCCACAGATACGCAGTATTTT CASSQRGATDTQYF
NA NA TRBJ1-6 TRBV30 TGTGCCTGGAGTGTAGGATTCGCCTATAATTCACCCCTCCACTTT CAWSVGFAYNSPLHF
NA NA TRBJ1-4 TRBV7-9 TGTGCCAGCAGCGCTTTAGGGACACCCCGGGGTATATCTAATGAAAAACTGTTTTTT CASSALGTPRGISNEKLFF
NA NA TRBJ2-7 TRBV30 TGTGCCTGGAGTGTAGACCTAAGCTACGAGCAGTACTTC CAWSVDLSYEQYF
NA NA TRBJ2-7 TRBV7-8 TGTGCCAGCAGCTTAGGGGCCGTTTCGAGCTACGAGCAGTACTTC CASSLGAVSSYEQYF
TRBD1 NA TRBJ1-2 TRBV7-9 TGTGCCAGCAGCCTGGGACAGGGACCCTATGGCTACACCTTC CASSLGQGPYGYTF
TRBD1 NA TRBJ2-3 TRBV15 TGTGCCACCAGCAGAGATCTAAGGGACAGGGGGGCAGATACGCAGTATTTT CATSRDLRDRGADTQYF
NA NA TRBJ2-5 TRBV6-5 TGTGCCAGCAGTTACTCAGGCAGGGGTCAAGAGACCCAGTACTTC CASSYSGRGQETQYF
TRBD2 NA TRBJ2-5 TRBV5-1 TGCGCCAGCAGCTTGGAACCTCGGGGGGGCCAGGAGACCCAGTACTTC CASSLEPRGGQETQYF
NA NA TRBJ2-2 TRBV11-1 TGTGCCAGCAGCTACGGCCAGGCCAGTAACGGGGAGCTGTTTTTT CASSYGQASNGELFF
TRBD1 few TRBJ1-1 TRBV6-7 TGTGCCAGCAGTTACGGGGACAGATTGAACACTGAAGCTTTCTTT CASSYGDRLNTEAFF
NA NA TRBJ2-2 TRBV6-4 TGTGCCAGCAGTTTGAACACCGGGGAGCTGTTTTTT CASSLNTGELFF
NA NA TRBJ1-3 TRBV5-1 TGCGCCAGCAGCTTGGACAGGAACTCTGGAAACACCATATATTTT CASSLDRNSGNTIYF
NA once TRBJ1-2 TRBV7-8 TGTGCCAGCAGCTTAGCACTCCGGACCTCCGCGCGTTTC CASSLALRTSARF
TRBD2 NA TRBJ2-3 TRBV6-4 TGTGCCAGCAAGGAGAGCGGGGGTCCCTTCCCGCAGTATTTT CASKESGGPFPQYF
TRBD2 NA TRBJ2-1 TRBV13 TGTGCCAGCAGCCCTTGGGAGGGAGAGCAGTTCTTC CASSPWEGEQFF
TRBD1 once TRBJ1-1 TRBV12-5 TGTGCTAGTGGCGAGGGGGCTATGGACACTGAAGCTTTCTTT CASGEGAMDTEAFF
NA NA TRBJ1-1 TRBV15 TGTGCCACCAGCAGAGCCGTGAATCCGGCCACTGAAGCTTTCTTT CATSRAVNPATEAFF
NA NA TRBJ1-5 TRBV7-9 TGTGCCAGCAGCCAAGGGGAGCGGCCCAATCAGCCCCAGCATTTT CASSQGERPNQPQHF
NA NA TRBJ1-1 TRBV7-6 TGTGCCAGCAGCCCTCGGAGAGGGTACACTGAAGCTTTCTTT CASSPRRGYTEAFF
TRBD2 NA TRBJ2-3 TRBV5-6 TGTGCCAGCAGCTTGGGAAGGACTAGTTACACAGATACGCAGTATTTT CASSLGRTSYTDTQYF
NA NA TRBJ2-1 TRBV7-2 TGTGCCAGCAGCGTTAGAGGGGGGAACGCTAGAAACTCCTACAATGAGCAGTTCTTC CASSVRGGNARNSYNEQFF
NA NA TRBJ1-3 TRBV28 TGTGCCAGCAGGGAGCCTAACCAAAACACCATATATTTT CASREPNQNTIYF
NA NA TRBJ2-2 TRBV6-5 TGTGCCAGCATGGGAGAAGCATCGAACACCGGGGAGCTGTTTTTT CASMGEASNTGELFF
NA NA TRBJ2-7 TRBV7-8 TGTGCCAGCAGCTTAGCGTGGGCAGGGTCGAGCGAGCAGTACTTC CASSLAWAGSSEQYF
NA NA TRBJ1-5 TRBV7-2 TGTGCCAGCAGCTTATATTCTAGCTCTGGCAATCAGCCCCAGCATTTT CASSLYSSSGNQPQHF
NA once TRBJ1-3 TRBV7-2 TGTGCCACGCGCGTAACAGGGATCCACACCATATATTTT CATRVTGIHTIYF
TRBD1 NA TRBJ2-7 TRBV15 TGTGCCACCAGCAGAGTTCGGGGACAGGGATTAGGGGAGCAGTACTTC CATSRVRGQGLGEQYF